This is a list of T cell receptor beta chains from one sample in a study of identical twins. Each CDR3 protein is one row after TCRdb ran MiXCR on the 5' RACE reads. The sample lists 1.5 million to 2 million distinct CDR3 sequences, about 30% seen once, with roughly 0.3% in the top ten. The sequencing sample was made of cord blood. These receptor sequences come from a newborn girl in good health. The CDR3 runs from the conserved cysteine through the conserved F or W. D genes are given only for firm matches. Only part of the rows carry a size: once, few, many, or a class if the clone is expanded.

clone_size j_call d_call v_call cdr3_aa cdr3_nt
- TRBJ2-5 - TRBV25-1 CASSEWRVGGQETQYF TGTGCCAGCAGTGAATGGAGGGTGGGAGGCCAAGAGACCCAGTACTTC
- TRBJ2-4 - TRBV20-1 CSARDKGEAKNIQYF TGCAGTGCTAGAGATAAGGGGGAAGCCAAAAACATTCAGTACTTC
once TRBJ2-2 - TRBV28 CASARAGELFF TGTGCCAGCGCACGCGCCGGGGAGCTGTTTTTT
- TRBJ1-2 - TRBV6-1 CASSDYGGSYTF TGTGCCAGCAGCGATTACGGGGGGAGCTACACCTTC
- TRBJ2-3 TRBD2 TRBV9 CASSAKPLADTDTQYF TGTGCCAGCAGCGCGAAGCCACTAGCGGACACAGATACGCAGTATTTT
- TRBJ2-7 - TRBV11-2 CASRHTYNEQYF TGTGCCAGCAGGCACACCTACAATGAGCAGTACTTC
many TRBJ2-7 - TRBV5-1 CASTDTASSYEQYF TGCGCCAGCACCGACACGGCAAGCTCCTACGAGCAGTACTTC
few TRBJ2-1 - TRBV12-5 CASGLAQRYVGLHEQFF TGTGCTAGTGGTTTGGCCCAGCGTTACGTAGGTCTCCATGAGCAGTTCTTC
many TRBJ2-3 - TRBV7-2 CASSLGGDLSTDTQYF TGTGCCAGCAGCTTAGGGGGCGACTTGAGCACAGATACGCAGTATTTT
- TRBJ2-3 TRBD2 TRBV11-1 CASSFPRGLAAYNGVTDTQYF TGTGCCAGCAGCTTTCCCCGGGGACTAGCGGCATACAATGGGGTCACAGATACGCAGTATTTT
- TRBJ2-3 TRBD2 TRBV6-2/TRBV6-3 CASTSGRGTSTDTQYF TGTGCCAGCACTAGCGGGAGAGGGACAAGCACAGATACGCAGTATTTT
- TRBJ2-6 - TRBV11-2 CASSSWGNSGANVLTF TGTGCCAGCAGCTCTTGGGGGAACTCTGGGGCCAACGTCCTGACTTTC
- TRBJ2-3 - TRBV10-3 CAISESWASTDTQYF TGTGCCATCAGTGAGTCGTGGGCCTCCACAGATACGCAGTATTTT
few TRBJ2-5 TRBD1 TRBV20-1 CSARDSNRGQETQYF TGCAGTGCTAGAGATTCGAACAGGGGGCAAGAGACCCAGTACTTC
many TRBJ2-1 - TRBV29-1 CSVGSEEQFF TGCAGCGTGGGAAGTGAGGAGCAGTTCTTC
few TRBJ2-5 - TRBV28 CASSSSSGFETQYF TGTGCCAGCAGTTCGTCGTCAGGGTTCGAGACCCAGTACTTC